A single sample is the source of the 6 T cell receptor beta chains below, sequenced in a study of cytomegalovirus exposure and HLA in healthy donors. PCR was performed using 60 Vbeta and 13 Jbeta primers. Measured with immunoSEQ multiplex PCR; TCRdb has only the in-frame clones, and not every one. The sample has some 170,000 clones; around 80% are singletons. Sequencing input: PBMCs. These TCRs come from a man between 40 and 49 years old in good health and CMV-seronegative.

This chain joins TRBV5-1 and TRBJ2-1; the match to TRBD2 covers 7 bases. The CDR3 runs 17 residues. Germline CDR1 and CDR2: SGHRS and YFSETQ. V shed 0 bases and J 1 base; nucleotides not matched to a gene: 7. CDR3 residues: CASSLASQRGSYNEQFF. The DNA for the CDR3 is TGCGCCAGCAGCTTGGCTTCTCAGCGGGGATCCTACAATGAGCAGTTCTTC.

The rearrangement joins TRBV9 to TRBJ1-1; D ambiguous. V was pared by 3 bases and J by 2 bases, with 8 bases between. This CDR3 region has 13 residues. CDR1 is SGDLS and CDR2 is YYNGEE in the germline V gene. The CDR3 region is CASSARPNTEAFF. In DNA, the CDR3 is TGTGCCAGCAGCGCTAGGCCAAACACTGAAGCTTTCTTT.

CDR3 loop: CASSQEGRGIYEQYF. CDR3 sequence (DNA): TGCGCCAGCAGCCAAGAGGGCAGGGGGATATACGAGCAGTACTTC. V usage is TRBV4-3 and J usage is TRBJ2-7, with 7 bases lining up with TRBD1. CDR3 length: 15 residues. Trimming removed 0 bases from V and 4 bases from J; junction bases left unmatched: 6. CDR1 and CDR2 (germline): LGHNA, YSLEER.

This clone appeared a few times. This chain links TRBV5-4 with TRBJ2-3; 13 nucleotides align to TRBD2. CDR1 and CDR2 from the germline V gene are SGHNT and YYREEE (reference sequence). Trimming at V came to 4 bases and at J to 3 bases, leaving 11 bases not matched to a gene. The CDR3 has 18 residues. The CDR3 sequence is CASSRGLAGDVGTDTQYF. The CDR3, as DNA: TGTGCCAGCAGCCGTGGACTAGCGGGAGATGTAGGGACAGATACGCAGTATTTT.

V is TRBV5-1 and J is TRBJ1-3, with D unclear. The germline V and J ends were trimmed by 0 bases and 2 bases, with 6 bases remaining between them. Germline-derived CDR1 and CDR2 are SGHRS and YFSETQ. CDR3 length: 14 residues. CDR3: CASSLDGTGNTIYF. DNA of the CDR3: TGCGCCAGCAGCTTGGACGGGACTGGAAACACCATATATTTT.

This clone was seen once. V is TRBV27 and J is TRBJ1-3; weak D call: TRBD1 (5 bases). Deletions cut 2 bases from V and 2 bases from J, with 16 bases between. This CDR3 spans 17 amino acids. Looked up from germline, CDR1 is MNHEY and CDR2 is SMNVEV (reference sequence). CDR3 amino acids: CASSLRGSGLAGNTIYF. In DNA form, the CDR3 reads TGTGCCAGCAGTTTAAGGGGTTCGGGTCTAGCTGGAAACACCATATATTTT.